The 28 T cell receptor beta chains below come from one sample, sequenced in a study of blood T cell repertoires in COVID-19. Sequenced by immunoSEQ multiplex PCR; TCRdb stores in-frame clones only, minus some. This table has about 370,000 clones, roughly 89% appearing once. The sample comprised peripheral blood. The receptor source for this set is a young man with active or convalescent COVID-19.

Here the CDR3 reads CASSVGTVNQETQYF. The CDR3 bases are TGTGCCAGCAGCGTAGGCACAGTCAACCAAGAGACCCAGTACTTC. This chain uses TRBV5-8 with TRBJ2-5, with unresolved D. Deletions cut 4 bases from V and 0 bases from J, with 13 bases between. Germline V gives CDR1 SGHTS, CDR2 YDEGEE. CDR3 length: 15 amino acids. Full variable domain (remainder filled in from reference TRBV5-8 and TRBJ2-5): EAGVTQSPTHLIKTRGQQATLRCSPISGHTSVYWYQQALGLGLQFLLWYDEGEERNRGNFPPRFSGRQFPNYSSELNVNALELEDSALYLCASSVGTVNQETQYFGPGTRLLVL.

The chain links TRBV20-1 to TRBJ1-1, with D possibly matching TRBD1 (5 bases). V was clipped by 3 bases and J by 4 bases, with 15 bases between them. CDR1 is DFQATT, CDR2 SNEGSKA, per germline (reference sequence). This CDR3 has 14 residues. The CDR3 nucleotides read TGCAGTGCTAGTAATACAGGTGGTGGCACTGAAGCTTTCTTT. This encodes CSASNTGGGTEAFF.

The chain has TRBV6-7 and TRBJ1-2; TRBD1 matches 7 bases. TRBV6-7 is marked as an open reading frame, function uncertain. Trimming at V came to 5 bases and at J to 4 bases, leaving 10 bases not matched to a gene. CDR3 length equals 15 residues. DNA of the CDR3: TGTGCCAGCAGTAGCCGGGACAGTAATCTCTATGGCTACACCTTC. Protein product: CASSSRDSNLYGYTF.

The chain couples TRBV6-5 to TRBJ1-2, with a tentative D call TRBD1 (6 bases). V was cut by 0 bases and J by 4 bases, with 12 bases left in between. The CDR3 sequence is 15 residues long. The germline V gene encodes CDR1 MNHEY and CDR2 SVGAGI. The CDR3 coding sequence is TGTGCCAGCAGTTACTCGGGGACACCCACCTATGGCTACACCTTC. Translating it yields CASSYSGTPTYGYTF.

V is TRBV7-2 and J is TRBJ1-1, with D possibly matching TRBD1 (5 bases). Germline values: CDR1 SGHTA, CDR2 FQGNSA. Trimming left V 8 bases short and J 4 bases short, with 20 bases between. This CDR3 is 15 amino acids long. The CDR3, as DNA: TGTGCCAGCGTATCTTGGGGCGGGGCGAGCACTGAAGCTTTCTTT. This gives the protein CASVSWGGASTEAFF.

This chain links TRBV7-9 with TRBJ2-5, with 8 bases lining up with TRBD2. The CDR3 is 14 amino acids. Germline CDR1 and CDR2: SEHNR and FQNEAQ (reference sequence). V gave up 3 bases and J gave up 5 bases; unmatched junction bases: 5. The CDR3 protein is CASSFRGGPETQYF. The CDR3 DNA reads as TGTGCCAGCAGCTTTCGGGGGGGCCCGGAGACCCAGTACTTC.

The V gene is TRBV12-3 or TRBV12-4, the J gene TRBJ1-5, with D perhaps matching TRBD1 (5 bases). The CDR3 covers 12 residues. V lost 5 bases, J lost 5 bases, and 7 bases lay in between. CDR3 loop: CASSPGYQPQHF. The CDR3 DNA is TGTGCCAGCAGTCCAGGGTATCAGCCCCAGCATTTT.

The CDR3 spells CASSFDRLKQGAVNTEAFF. Here the CDR3 DNA reads TGTGCCAGCAGCTTCGATCGTCTTAAACAGGGGGCGGTGAACACTGAAGCTTTCTTT. This chain links TRBV7-8 with TRBJ1-1; 9 bases map to TRBD1. The CDR3 covers 19 residues. Germline CDR1 is SGHVS and CDR2 is FQNEAQ. Trimming cost V 3 bases and J 0 bases; bases outside gene matches: 14.

This clone showed up just once. The V call is TRBV7-2, the J call TRBJ1-2, with 12 bases fitting TRBD1. Germline V lookup: CDR1 SGHTA, CDR2 FQGNSA. CDR3 length: 14 residues. V shed 4 bases and J 9 bases; nucleotides not matched to a gene: 6. The CDR3 protein is CASSSRDRGPSYTF. The CDR3 bases are TGTGCCAGCAGCTCCAGGGACAGGGGGCCAAGCTACACCTTC.

The CDR3 DNA is TGTGCCAGCAGCTTACAGGGCTACACTGAAGCTTTCTTT. Protein sequence: CASSLQGYTEAFF. The chain joins TRBV11-1 to TRBJ1-1; TRBD1 might be the D (5 bases). Trimming left V 2 bases short and J 3 bases short, with 7 bases between. CDR1 SGHAT and CDR2 FQDESV come from the germline V gene (reference sequence). There are 13 residues in the CDR3.

V usage is TRBV19 and J usage is TRBJ2-5; 8 bases match TRBD1. This CDR3 contains 13 residues. V dropped 7 bases and J dropped 1; count of bases not matched to a gene: 2. CDR1 is LNHDA and CDR2 is SQIVND in the germline V gene (reference sequence). CDR3 in DNA: TGTGCCAGTAATCAGGGGGCCCAAGAGACCCAGTACTTC. Translating it yields CASNQGAQETQYF. Complete variable domain (other parts from reference TRBV19 and TRBJ2-5): DGGITQSPKYLFRKEGQNVTLSCEQNLNHDAMYWYRQDPGQGLRLIYYSQIVNDFQKGDIAEGYSVSREKKESFPLTVTSAQKNPTAFYLCASNQGAQETQYFGPGTRLLVL.

The rearrangement links TRBV6-5 to TRBJ2-7; 12 bases fit TRBD2. In germline, CDR1 is MNHEY, CDR2 SVGAGI. J gave up 5 bases and V 6 bases, and 2 bases lay outside the gene matches. The CDR3 length is 13 residues. The CDR3 bases are TGTGCCAGCAGGACTAGCGGGGGTAACGAGCAGTACTTC. This gives the protein CASRTSGGNEQYF.

This clone was found a few times. The CDR3 region is CASSLGQGNHEQYF. CDR3 DNA: TGTGCCAGCAGCTTGGGACAGGGGAACCACGAGCAGTACTTC. The chain recombines TRBV5-5 with TRBJ2-7; 8 bases agree with TRBD1. V was clipped by 0 bases and J by 5 bases; unmatched bases: 4. The length of the CDR3 is 14 residues. CDR1 is SGHKS and CDR2 is YYEKEE in the germline V gene (reference sequence).

The rearrangement links TRBV7-9 to TRBJ2-5; maybe TRBD1 (6 bases). The CDR3 consists of 16 residues. Trimming removed 5 bases at V and 6 bases at J, with 22 bases between. Germline V gene data show CDR1 as SEHNR and CDR2 as FQNEAQ (reference sequence). The CDR3 region is CASSPGTPIPQQTQYF. DNA of the CDR3: TGTGCCAGCAGCCCTGGGACACCGATACCCCAGCAGACCCAGTACTTC.

The chain combines TRBV28 with TRBJ1-5; 8 nucleotides match TRBD1. CDR3 size: 14 residues. Germline lookup yields CDR1 MDHEN and CDR2 SYDVKM. V was clipped by 2 bases and J by 7 bases; unmatched bases: 4. CDR3 residues: CASSLQGARQPQHF. In DNA form, the CDR3 reads TGTGCCAGCAGTTTACAGGGGGCTAGACAGCCCCAGCATTTT. Based on the CDR3 plus reference TRBV28 and TRBJ1-5, the full variable domain is DVKVTQSSRYLVKRTGEKVFLECVQDMDHENMFWYRQDPGLGLRLIYFSYDVKMKEKGDIPEGYSVSREKKERFSLILESASTNQTSMYLCASSLQGARQPQHFGDGTRLSIL.

V usage is TRBV6-2 or TRBV6-3 and J usage is TRBJ2-7; 8 bases are a match to TRBD1. V shed 7 bases, J shed 0 bases, and the junction held 8 bases outside the gene matches. Germline-derived CDR1 and CDR2 are MNHEY and SVGEGT. CDR3 size: 15 residues. The DNA for the CDR3 is TGTGCCAGCAACCCTGACAGGGGAGCCTCCTACGAGCAGTACTTC. Its translation is CASNPDRGASYEQYF.

This clone was detected once. The CDR3 bases are TGCAGCATTCGAAGGCCGGGACAGGACTATGGCTACACCTTC. Translation: CSIRRPGQDYGYTF. The V gene is TRBV29-1, the J gene TRBJ1-2; 8 positions match TRBD1. Looked up from germline, CDR1 is SQVTM and CDR2 is ANQGSEA. The CDR3 is made up of 14 amino acids. Trimming at V came to 8 bases and at J to 3 bases, leaving 11 bases not matched to a gene.

This chain uses TRBV6-2 or TRBV6-3 with TRBJ1-1; D possibly corresponds to TRBD1 (5 bases). The germline V gene encodes CDR1 MNHEY and CDR2 SVGEGT. The CDR3 extends over 16 amino acids. Between the trimmed V and J ends, which lost 0 bases and 3 bases, there was a span of 14 bases. As DNA, the CDR3 is TGTGCCAGCAGTTACTCGACACAGGCCGAAGACACTGAAGCTTTCTTT. Translation: CASSYSTQAEDTEAFF.

The chain couples TRBV28 to TRBJ1-6; D not certain. Trimming left V 4 bases short and J 7 bases short, with 14 bases between. The CDR3 has 15 amino acids. CDR1 is MDHEN and CDR2 is SYDVKM in the germline V gene. The CDR3 loop reads CASSSRREKNSPLHF. DNA for the CDR3: TGTGCCAGCAGTTCGCGAAGGGAGAAGAATTCACCCCTCCACTTT.

The chain carries TRBV27 and TRBJ2-3; tentatively, D is TRBD2 (6 bases). The CDR3 length is 17 residues. Germline CDR1 MNHEY, CDR2 SMNVEV (reference sequence). V was clipped by 5 bases and J by 4 bases, with 22 bases between them. The CDR3 DNA sequence: TGTGCCAGCAGTCCTGGGACTTCAGGTTATAGCGCAGATACGCAGTATTTT. Protein sequence: CASSPGTSGYSADTQYF.

The gene calls are TRBV11-3 and TRBJ2-1; 12 bases are shared with TRBD2. V lost 5 bases, J lost 5 bases, and 4 bases stayed unmatched. Germline V CDR1 and CDR2: SGHNT, YENEEA. The CDR3 runs 15 residues. As DNA, the CDR3 is TGTGCCAGCAGCCTCGGACTAGCGGGGAACAATGAGCAGTTCTTC. Translating it yields CASSLGLAGNNEQFF.

This clone has just one count. The chain carries TRBV4-3 and TRBJ2-7, with 8 bases that match TRBD1. After removal of 3 bases from V and 4 bases from J, the junction contained 5 bases not matched to a gene. This CDR3 is built from 14 residues. The germline V gene has CDR1 LGHNA and CDR2 YSLEER. In DNA, the CDR3 is TGCGCCAGCAGCCAGGACAGGGAAAGGTACGAGCAGTACTTC. Translation gives CASSQDRERYEQYF.

The J gene is TRBJ2-2, the V gene TRBV7-2; 8 nucleotides align to TRBD1. The germline V gene encodes CDR1 SGHTA and CDR2 FQGNSA. V was clipped by 1 base and J by 6 bases; unmatched bases: 4. CDR3 length: 15 residues. CDR3 nucleotide sequence: TGTGCCAGCAGCTTAGGGACAGGGACGTCCGGGGAGCTGTTTTTT. This codes for CASSLGTGTSGELFF. Variable domain in full (rest from reference TRBV7-2 and TRBJ2-2): GAGVSQSPSNKVTEKGKDVELRCDPISGHTALYWYRQSLGQGLEFLIYFQGNSAPDKSGLPSDRFSAERTGGSVSTLTIQRTQQEDSAVYLCASSLGTGTSGELFFGEGSRLTVL.

This rearrangement joins TRBV28 to TRBJ2-7, with D possibly being TRBD1 (6 bases). CDR1 is MDHEN and CDR2 is SYDVKM in the germline V gene. Deletions cut 5 bases from V and 4 bases from J, with 12 bases between. The CDR3 sequence is 13 residues long. The CDR3 DNA sequence: TGTGCCAGCAGTAAAACAGGGTTGTACGAGCAGTACTTC. This gives the protein CASSKTGLYEQYF.

The V gene is TRBV6-6, the J gene TRBJ1-3; a weak D match, TRBD1 (5 bases). V lost 0 bases to trimming and J lost 4 bases, with 7 bases between them. The germline V gene has CDR1 MNHNY and CDR2 SVGAGI (reference sequence). The CDR3 covers 14 residues. As DNA, the CDR3 is TGTGCCAGCAGTTACTCGGGGCAGGGAAACACCATATATTTT. Its translation is CASSYSGQGNTIYF.

The chain combines TRBV5-1 with TRBJ2-3, with D possibly TRBD1 on 5 matching bases. V lost 0 bases, J lost 4 bases, and 12 bases lay in between. The CDR3 totals 15 residues. Germline-derived CDR1 and CDR2 are SGHRS and YFSETQ. In DNA form, the CDR3 reads TGCGCCAGCAGCTTGGATGTGTACAGGCCAGATACGCAGTATTTT. Protein product: CASSLDVYRPDTQYF. Variable domain in full (rest from reference TRBV5-1 and TRBJ2-3): KAGVTQTPRYLIKTRGQQVTLSCSPISGHRSVSWYQQTPGQGLQFLFEYFSETQRNKGNFPGRFSGRQFSNSRSEMNVSTLELGDSALYLCASSLDVYRPDTQYFGPGTRLTVL.

This sequence joins TRBV5-5 and TRBJ1-4, with 9 bases matching TRBD1. This CDR3 spans 16 amino acids. Germline trimming cut 0 bases from V and 8 bases from J; bases unmatched to any gene: 8. Germline CDR1 SGHKS, CDR2 YYEKEE (reference sequence). The CDR3 loop reads CASSLAGDREREKLFF. CDR3 nucleotides: TGTGCCAGCAGCTTGGCCGGGGACAGGGAGCGGGAAAAACTGTTTTTT.

The chain combines TRBV2 with TRBJ2-3, with 7 bases matching TRBD2. Germline CDR1 and CDR2: SNHLY and FYNNEI. J gave up 2 bases and V 4 bases, and 9 bases lay outside the gene matches. This CDR3 has 16 amino acids. The CDR3 spells CASSARLAETTDTQYF. Written as DNA, the CDR3 is TGTGCCAGCAGTGCTAGGCTAGCGGAGACCACAGATACGCAGTATTTT.